The source of this T cell receptor beta chain is a study of blood T cell repertoires in COVID-19. The age range of participants was 18 to 89 years, with residence in about two dozen US areas. J was trimmed by 3 bases and V by 4 bases; bases with no gene match: 2. Germline values: CDR1 KGHSH, CDR2 LQKENI. The CDR3 is 14 residues long. The method was immunoSEQ multiplex PCR; TCRdb's version includes in-frame clones alone and lacks a portion of them. The sample has around 200,000 clones; approximately 87% are singletons. The receptor comes from a woman in her forties or fifties in a cohort exposed to, infected with or recovered from COVID-19 (not recorded which). The V and J genes are TRBV18 and TRBJ2-2; TRBD1 aligns across 7 bases. Sequencing used PBMCs or T cells enriched from blood (not recorded which). The CDR3 sequence: CASSRDRDTGELFF. Here the CDR3 DNA reads TGTGCCAGCTCACGAGACAGGGACACCGGGGAGCTGTTTTTT.